This T cell receptor (beta chain) was retrieved from a study of T cell responses to AZD1222 COVID-19 vaccine. Findings of the study overall: It should be noted that donors were predominantly white British and more often female, and clonal diversity was possibly underestimated. Reports say nearly half of spike-specific TCRs go after unmutated variant regions.

The data were produced by immunoSEQ multiplex PCR, yet TCRdb's version contains in-frame clones alone and is incomplete. Seen here are around 110,000 clones, 80% to 90% observed once, and the top ten hold approximately 10%. As to this clone: Its antigen is as yet unknown.

Losses at the gene ends were 2 bases for V and 2 bases for J; bases not matched to a gene: 8. The CDR3 has 17 residues. Germline-derived CDR1 and CDR2 are SGDLS and YYNGEE. The receptor was derived from an adult in good health. V usage is TRBV9 and J usage is TRBJ2-2, with TRBD1 identical over 8 bases. Sample: peripheral blood, taken on day 0 of AZD1222 vaccination. The CDR3 protein is CASSVSRGQENTGELFF. In nucleotides, the CDR3 is TGTGCCAGCAGCGTCTCGAGGGGACAGGAAAACACCGGGGAGCTGTTTTTT.